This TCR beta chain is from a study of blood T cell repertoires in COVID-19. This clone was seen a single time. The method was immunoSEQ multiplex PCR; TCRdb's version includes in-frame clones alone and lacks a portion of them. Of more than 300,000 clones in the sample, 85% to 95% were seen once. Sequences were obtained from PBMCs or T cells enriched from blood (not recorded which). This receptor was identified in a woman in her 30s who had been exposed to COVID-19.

DNA for the CDR3: TGTGCCATCAGTGAGTCAAGGGGGCTAGAGACCCAGTACTTC. As protein: CAISESRGLETQYF. V and J are TRBV10-3 and TRBJ2-5; 7 nucleotides align to TRBD1. Looked up from germline, CDR1 is ENHRY and CDR2 is SYGVKD. There are 14 residues in the CDR3. The trim removed 0 bases at V and 4 bases at J, leaving 2 bases unmatched.